This TCR beta chain originates from a study of T cells in Graves' hyperthyroidism and ophthalmopathy. Exclusion criteria comprised uncontrolled infection, other autoimmune disease, pregnancy or lactation. From RNA transcripts, TCR beta CDR3 regions were amplified. The HTBI primer set was used in a first-round RT-PCR of the TCR CDR3. TCRdb re-called the multiplex PCR reads with MiXCR, one entry per CDR3 protein. The sample has hundreds of thousands of distinct CDR3 sequences, about 15% seen once; the top ten hold 30% to 35%. Germline V gene lookup returns CDR1 LNHNV and CDR2 YYDKDF (reference sequence). This CDR3 comprises 16 residues. Trimming left V 0 bases short and J 7 bases short, with 16 bases between. This clonotype was seen only a few times.

The receptor comes from a woman aged 25 to 39 with Graves' hyperthyroidism. Material for sequencing was blood. This rearrangement joins TRBV15 to TRBJ1-5, with a possible D match to TRBD1 (5 bases). The CDR3: CATSRDGTAVGQPQHF. The CDR3 region has the DNA TGTGCCACCAGCAGAGATGGGACCGCCGTTGGGCAGCCCCAGCATTTT.